This TCR beta chain comes out of a study of CD8 T cells in ankylosing spondylitis. Overall study results and limits: Prior literature has documented some motif variants in synovial fluid and blood from reactive arthritis. CD8+ disease-linked clones were present at relatively low frequencies in blood.

Quantitative 5'-RACE with molecular barcodes generated TCR beta libraries. One entry per CDR3 protein, called by TCRdb with MiXCR from the 5' RACE reads. Among under 55,000 distinct CDR3 sequences listed, 6.5% to 9% were seen once. The CDR3 is made up of 15 amino acids. Trimming at V came to 0 bases and at J to 1 base, leaving 0 bases not matched to a gene. Germline CDR1 and CDR2: LGHDT and YNNKEL (reference sequence). This clonotype was counted ten times or more. Its antigen is unknown. V is TRBV3-1 and J is TRBJ1-5; 7 nucleotides match TRBD1. The TCR sequence derives from a female donor with ankylosing spondylitis or in good health (not recorded which). Sequenced input: blood, either unsorted or a sorted T cell fraction (not recorded which). DNA of the CDR3: TGTGCCAGCAGCCAAGACAGGGGGAGCAATCAGCCCCAGCATTTT. Translating gives CASSQDRGSNQPQHF.